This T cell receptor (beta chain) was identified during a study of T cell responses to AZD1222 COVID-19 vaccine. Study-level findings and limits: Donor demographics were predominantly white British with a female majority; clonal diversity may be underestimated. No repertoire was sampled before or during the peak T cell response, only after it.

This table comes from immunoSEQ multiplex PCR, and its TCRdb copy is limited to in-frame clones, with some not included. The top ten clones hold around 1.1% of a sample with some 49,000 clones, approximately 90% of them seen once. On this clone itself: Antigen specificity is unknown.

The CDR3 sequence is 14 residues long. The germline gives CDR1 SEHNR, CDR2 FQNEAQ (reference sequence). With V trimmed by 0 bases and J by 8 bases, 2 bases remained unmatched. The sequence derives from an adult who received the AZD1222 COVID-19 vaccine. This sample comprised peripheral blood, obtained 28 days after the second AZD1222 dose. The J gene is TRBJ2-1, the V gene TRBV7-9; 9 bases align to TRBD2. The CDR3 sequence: CASSLARLADEQFF. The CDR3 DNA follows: TGTGCCAGCAGCTTAGCCCGACTAGCGGATGAGCAGTTCTTC.